The source of this T cell receptor (beta chain) is a study of T cells in tuberculosis. Study background: T cells were selected with CD1B tetramers loaded with glucose monomycolate.

Measured with immunoSEQ multiplex PCR; TCRdb has only the in-frame clones, and not every one. The data hold 30,000 to 35,000 clones, with approximately 93% observed a single time. V shed 5 bases and J 7 bases; nucleotides not matched to a gene: 9. The CDR3 runs to 15 residues. Germline V CDR1 and CDR2: SGDLS, YYNGEE. The sample taken for sequencing was PBMCs. The gene calls are TRBV9 and TRBJ2-5; 12 bases fit TRBD2. The receptor was derived from a donor aged 10-29 years with latent tuberculosis or without tuberculosis infection. CDR3 region: CASSPGLAGQGTQYF. The CDR3 region has the DNA TGTGCCAGCAGTCCTGGACTAGCGGGACAGGGGACCCAGTACTTC.